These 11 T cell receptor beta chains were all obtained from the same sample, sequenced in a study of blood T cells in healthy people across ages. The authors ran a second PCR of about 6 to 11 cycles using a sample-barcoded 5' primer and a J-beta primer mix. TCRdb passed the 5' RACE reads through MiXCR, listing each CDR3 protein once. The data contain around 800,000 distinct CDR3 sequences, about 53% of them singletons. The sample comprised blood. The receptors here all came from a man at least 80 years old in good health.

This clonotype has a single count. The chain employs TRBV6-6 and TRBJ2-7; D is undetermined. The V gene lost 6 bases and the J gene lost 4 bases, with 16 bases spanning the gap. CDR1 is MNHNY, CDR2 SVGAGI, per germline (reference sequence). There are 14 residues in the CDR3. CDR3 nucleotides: TGTGCCAGCAGCACGGCCAGATTTGGGTACGAGCAGTACTTC. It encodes CASSTARFGYEQYF.

CDR3 in amino acids: CASSPEATIDNSPLHF. CDR3 sequence (DNA): TGTGCCAGCAGCCCGGAGGCGACAATCGATAATTCACCCCTCCACTTT. The chain joins TRBV12-3 or TRBV12-4 to TRBJ1-6; the D is unclear. This CDR3 has 16 residues. Trimming took off 6 bases at V and 5 bases at J, with 17 bases between the two ends.

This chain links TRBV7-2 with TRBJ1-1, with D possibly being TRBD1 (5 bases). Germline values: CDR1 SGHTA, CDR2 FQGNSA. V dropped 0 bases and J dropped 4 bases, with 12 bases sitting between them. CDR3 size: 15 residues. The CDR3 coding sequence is TGTGCCAGCAGCTTAGCCGGGACGGCGGGCACTGAAGCTTTCTTT. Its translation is CASSLAGTAGTEAFF.

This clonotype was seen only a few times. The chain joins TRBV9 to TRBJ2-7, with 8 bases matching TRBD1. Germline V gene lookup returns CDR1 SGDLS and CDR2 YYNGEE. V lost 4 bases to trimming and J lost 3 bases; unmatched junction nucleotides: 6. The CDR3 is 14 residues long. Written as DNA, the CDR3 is TGTGCCAGCAGCTCAACAGGGGGTCTCTACGAGCAGTACTTC. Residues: CASSSTGGLYEQYF.

Written as DNA, the CDR3 is TGTGCCATCGGTTCCGACGCCATTCCTACCGGCGAAGCTTTCTTT. Protein product: CAIGSDAIPTGEAFF. This chain joins TRBV10-3 and TRBJ1-1; the D is unclear. Germline CDR1 ENHRY, CDR2 SYGVKD. The CDR3 loop spans 15 amino acids. The V and J ends lost 8 bases and 8 bases respectively, with 24 bases between them.

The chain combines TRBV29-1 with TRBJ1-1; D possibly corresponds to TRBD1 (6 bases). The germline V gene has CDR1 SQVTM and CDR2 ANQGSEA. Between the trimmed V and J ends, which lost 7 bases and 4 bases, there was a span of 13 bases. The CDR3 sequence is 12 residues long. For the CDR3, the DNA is TGCAGCGACGGACAGCGAGGCACTGAAGCTTTCTTT. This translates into CSDGQRGTEAFF.

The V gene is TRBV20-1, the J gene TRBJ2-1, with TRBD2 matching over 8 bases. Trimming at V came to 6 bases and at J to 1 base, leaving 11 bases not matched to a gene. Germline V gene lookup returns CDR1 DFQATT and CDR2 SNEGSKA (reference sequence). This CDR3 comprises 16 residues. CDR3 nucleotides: TGCAGTGCCACCCACTCGCGCGGGGGGTCCTACAATGAGCAGTTCTTC. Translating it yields CSATHSRGGSYNEQFF.

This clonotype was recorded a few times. This CDR3 reads CASSQDQTGAFREQYF. CDR3 nucleotide sequence: TGTGCCAGCAGCCAGGACCAGACAGGGGCTTTCCGGGAGCAGTACTTC. The chain recombines TRBV5-6 with TRBJ2-7; TRBD1 matches at 8 bases. J lost 7 bases, V lost 4 bases, and 16 bases had no gene match. The germline V gene has CDR1 SGHDT and CDR2 YYEEEE. This CDR3 contains 16 residues.

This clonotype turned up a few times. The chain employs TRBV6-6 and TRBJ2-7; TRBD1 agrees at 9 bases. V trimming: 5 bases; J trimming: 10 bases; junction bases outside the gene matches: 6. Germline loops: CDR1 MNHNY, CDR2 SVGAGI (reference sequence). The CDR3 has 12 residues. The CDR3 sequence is CASSHRGPEQYF. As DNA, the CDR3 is TGTGCCAGCAGTCACAGGGGGCCTGAACAGTACTTC.

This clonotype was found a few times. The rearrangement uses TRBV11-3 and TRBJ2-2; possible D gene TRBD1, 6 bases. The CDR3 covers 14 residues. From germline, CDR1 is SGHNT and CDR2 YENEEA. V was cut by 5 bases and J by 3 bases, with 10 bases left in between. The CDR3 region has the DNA TGTGCCAGCAGCCGAACAGGGTACACCGGGGAGCTGTTTTTT. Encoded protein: CASSRTGYTGELFF.

The CDR3 loop is CSARKQSSYNEQFF. As DNA, the CDR3 is TGCAGTGCTAGAAAACAGAGCTCCTACAATGAGCAGTTCTTC. This chain uses TRBV20-1 with TRBJ2-1; D is ambiguous. The germline V gene encodes CDR1 DFQATT and CDR2 SNEGSKA (reference sequence). CDR3 size: 14 residues. V was cut by 2 bases and J by 0 bases, with 8 bases left in between.